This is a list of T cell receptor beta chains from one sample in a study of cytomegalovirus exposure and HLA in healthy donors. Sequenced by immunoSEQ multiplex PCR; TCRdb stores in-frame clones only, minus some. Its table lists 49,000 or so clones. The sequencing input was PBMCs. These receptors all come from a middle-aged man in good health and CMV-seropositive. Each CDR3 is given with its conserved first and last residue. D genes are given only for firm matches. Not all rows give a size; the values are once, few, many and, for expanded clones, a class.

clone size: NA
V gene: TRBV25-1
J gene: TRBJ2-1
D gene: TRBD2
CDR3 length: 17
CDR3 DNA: TGTGCCAGCAGTGACTCGTTAGCGGGAGAGTCCGACAATGAGCAGTTCTTC
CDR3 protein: CASSDSLAGESDNEQFF

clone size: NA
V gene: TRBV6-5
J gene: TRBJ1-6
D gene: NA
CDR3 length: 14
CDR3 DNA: TGTGCCAGCTGGATTGGACGGGAGAATTCACCCCTCCACTTT
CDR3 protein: CASWIGRENSPLHF

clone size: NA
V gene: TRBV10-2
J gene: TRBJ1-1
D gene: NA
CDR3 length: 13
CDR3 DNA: TGCGCCAGCAGTGAGGACCAGACAGGTTGGGCTTTCTTT
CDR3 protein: CASSEDQTGWAFF

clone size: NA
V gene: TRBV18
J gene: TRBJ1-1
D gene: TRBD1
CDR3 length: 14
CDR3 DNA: TGTGCCAGCTTGGGGACAGGATATAACACTGAAGCTTTCTTT
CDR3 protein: CASLGTGYNTEAFF

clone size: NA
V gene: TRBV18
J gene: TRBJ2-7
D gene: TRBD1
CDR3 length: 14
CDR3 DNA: TGTGCCAGCTCTCCGACAGGGGGATCCTACGAGCAGTACTTC
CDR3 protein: CASSPTGGSYEQYF

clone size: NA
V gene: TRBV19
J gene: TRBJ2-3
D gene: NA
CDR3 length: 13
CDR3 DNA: TGTGCCAGTAGTGAGGATAGCACAGATACGCAGTATTTT
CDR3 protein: CASSEDSTDTQYF

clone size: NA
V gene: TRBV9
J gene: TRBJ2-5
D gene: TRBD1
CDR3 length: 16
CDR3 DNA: TGTGCCAGCAGCGTAGGGGACAGGGGTCGGGGAGAGACCCAGTACTTC
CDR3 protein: CASSVGDRGRGETQYF

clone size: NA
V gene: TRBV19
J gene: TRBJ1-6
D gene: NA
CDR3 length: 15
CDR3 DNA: TGTGCCAGTAGTGGGGGGGAAGGGGCTAATTCACCCCTCCACTTT
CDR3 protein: CASSGGEGANSPLHF

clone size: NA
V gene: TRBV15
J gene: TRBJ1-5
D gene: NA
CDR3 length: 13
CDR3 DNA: TGTGCCACCAGCACGCAGGGGAATCAGCCCCAGCATTTT
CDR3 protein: CATSTQGNQPQHF

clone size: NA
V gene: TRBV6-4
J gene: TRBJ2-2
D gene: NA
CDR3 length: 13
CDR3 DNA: TGTGCCAGCAGTGACTCGGCCACCGGGGAGCTGTTTTTT
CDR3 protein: CASSDSATGELFF

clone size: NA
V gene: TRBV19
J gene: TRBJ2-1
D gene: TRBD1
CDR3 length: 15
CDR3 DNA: TGTGCCAGTAGCAACCGACAGGGAAATGGAAATGAGCAGTTCTTC
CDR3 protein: CASSNRQGNGNEQFF

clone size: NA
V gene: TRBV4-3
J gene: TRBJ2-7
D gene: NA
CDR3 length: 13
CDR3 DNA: TGCGCCAGCAGCCAAGAGGACAGTATGAAGCAGTACTTC
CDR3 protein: CASSQEDSMKQYF

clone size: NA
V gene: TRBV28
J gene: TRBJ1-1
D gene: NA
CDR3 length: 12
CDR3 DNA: TGTGCCAGCAGCCGGACAGAAGGGGGAGCTTTCTTT
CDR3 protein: CASSRTEGGAFF

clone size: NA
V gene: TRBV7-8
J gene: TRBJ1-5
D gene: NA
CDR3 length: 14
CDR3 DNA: TGTGCCAGCAGCTTCAGGGGAGGCAATCAGCCCCAGCATTTT
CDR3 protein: CASSFRGGNQPQHF

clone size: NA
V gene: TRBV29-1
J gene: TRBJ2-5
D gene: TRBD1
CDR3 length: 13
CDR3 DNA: TGCAGCTCAGAGGGACAGTCGAAAGAGACCCAGTACTTC
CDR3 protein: CSSEGQSKETQYF

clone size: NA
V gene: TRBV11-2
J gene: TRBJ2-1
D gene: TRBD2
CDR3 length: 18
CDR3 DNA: TGTGCCAGCAGCTTCACCGGGACTAGCGGGATCTCCTACAATGAGCAGTTCTTC
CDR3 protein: CASSFTGTSGISYNEQFF

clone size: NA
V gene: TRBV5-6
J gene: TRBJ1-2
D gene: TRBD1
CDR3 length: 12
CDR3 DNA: TGTGCCAGCAGCTGGGGACAGGACCGCTACACCTTC
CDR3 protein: CASSWGQDRYTF

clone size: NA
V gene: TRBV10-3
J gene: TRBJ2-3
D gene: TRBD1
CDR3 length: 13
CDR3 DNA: TGTGCCACCCGGGACAGCCTGGAGGATACGCAGTATTTT
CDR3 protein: CATRDSLEDTQYF

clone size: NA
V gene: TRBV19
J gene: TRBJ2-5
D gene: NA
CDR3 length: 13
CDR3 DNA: TGTGCCAGTAGTATAGGACAGAGGGAGACCCAGTACTTC
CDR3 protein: CASSIGQRETQYF

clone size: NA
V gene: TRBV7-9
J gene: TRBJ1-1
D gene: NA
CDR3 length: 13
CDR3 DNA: TGTGCCAGCAGCTTAGCGGCAGGCACTGAAGCTTTCTTT
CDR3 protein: CASSLAAGTEAFF

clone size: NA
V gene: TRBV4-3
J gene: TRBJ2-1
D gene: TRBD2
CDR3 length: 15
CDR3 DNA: TGCGCCAGCAGCCAGACGGGACTAGTCAGGAGTGAGCAGTTCTTC
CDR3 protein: CASSQTGLVRSEQFF

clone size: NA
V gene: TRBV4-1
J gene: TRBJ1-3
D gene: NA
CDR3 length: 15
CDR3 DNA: TGCGCCAGCAGCCAAGAAGAGGGAGGTGGAAACACCATATATTTT
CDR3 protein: CASSQEEGGGNTIYF

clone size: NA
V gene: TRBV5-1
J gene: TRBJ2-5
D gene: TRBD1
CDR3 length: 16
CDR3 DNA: TGCGCCAGCAGCCTGACCCGGGACAGGGGGATTGAGACCCAGTACTTC
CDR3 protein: CASSLTRDRGIETQYF

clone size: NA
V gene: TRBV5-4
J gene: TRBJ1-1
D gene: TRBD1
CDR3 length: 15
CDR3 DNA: TGTGCCAGCAGCAGGGACAGTTTACCGTTCACTGAAGCTTTCTTT
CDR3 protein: CASSRDSLPFTEAFF

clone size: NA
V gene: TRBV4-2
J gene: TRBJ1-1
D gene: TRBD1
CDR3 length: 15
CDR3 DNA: TGTGCCAGCAGCGCCCGACAGGGAGAGACCACTGAAGCTTTCTTT
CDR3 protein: CASSARQGETTEAFF

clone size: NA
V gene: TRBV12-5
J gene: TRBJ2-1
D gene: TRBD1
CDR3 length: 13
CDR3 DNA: TGTGCTAGTGGTACCCTCGGTGGGACAGCGCAGTTCTTC
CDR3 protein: CASGTLGGTAQFF

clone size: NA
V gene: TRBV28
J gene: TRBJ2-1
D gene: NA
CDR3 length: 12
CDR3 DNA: TGTGCCAGCAGTTTAGGGGAGTATGAGCAGTTCTTC
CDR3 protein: CASSLGEYEQFF

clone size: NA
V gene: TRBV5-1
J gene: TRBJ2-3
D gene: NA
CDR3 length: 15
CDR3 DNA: TGCGCCAGCAGCCACGGGTCCTCACAGGCAGATACGCAGTATTTT
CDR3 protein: CASSHGSSQADTQYF

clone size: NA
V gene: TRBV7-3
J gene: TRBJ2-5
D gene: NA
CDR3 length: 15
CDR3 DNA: TGTGCCAGCAGCTTAGTAGCAGGGTTCGGAGAGACCCAGTACTTC
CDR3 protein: CASSLVAGFGETQYF

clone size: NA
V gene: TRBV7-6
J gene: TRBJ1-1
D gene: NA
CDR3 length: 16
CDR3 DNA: TGTGCCAGCAGCTTAGCATGGGGAGGGGCAAACACTGAAGCTTTCTTT
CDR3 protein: CASSLAWGGANTEAFF

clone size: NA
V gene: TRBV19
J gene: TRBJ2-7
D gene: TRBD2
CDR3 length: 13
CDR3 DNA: TGTGCCAGCCGGAACGGGGGGGGATACGAGCAGTACTTC
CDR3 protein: CASRNGGGYEQYF

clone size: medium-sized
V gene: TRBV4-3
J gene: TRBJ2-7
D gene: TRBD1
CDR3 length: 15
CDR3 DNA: TGCGCCAGCAGCCAACAACGGACAGGCAGCTACGAGCAGTACTTC
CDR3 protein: CASSQQRTGSYEQYF

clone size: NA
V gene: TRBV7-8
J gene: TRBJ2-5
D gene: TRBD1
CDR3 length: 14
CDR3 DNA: TGTGCCAGCAGCTTCGGGACAGTCCAAGAGACCCAGTACTTC
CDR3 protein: CASSFGTVQETQYF

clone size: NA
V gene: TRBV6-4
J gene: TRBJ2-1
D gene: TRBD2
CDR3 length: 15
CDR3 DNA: TGTGCCAGCAGTGACGGAAGCGGGGGGGCCCGCGAGCAGTTCTTC
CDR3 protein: CASSDGSGGAREQFF

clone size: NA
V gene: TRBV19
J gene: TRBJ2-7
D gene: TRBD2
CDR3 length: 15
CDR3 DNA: TGTGCCAGTAGTATTAGCGGGAGTGCGTCCTACGAGCAGTACTTC
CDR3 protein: CASSISGSASYEQYF

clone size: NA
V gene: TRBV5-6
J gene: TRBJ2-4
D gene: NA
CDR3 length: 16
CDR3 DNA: TGTGCCAGCAGCTTAATGGGAGAGTGGGCCAAAAACATTCAGTACTTC
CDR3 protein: CASSLMGEWAKNIQYF

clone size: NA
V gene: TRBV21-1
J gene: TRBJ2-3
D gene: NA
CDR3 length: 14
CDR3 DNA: TGTGCCAGCAGCAAAGGACTAGCGGGGCATACGCAGTATTTT
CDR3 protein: CASSKGLAGHTQYF

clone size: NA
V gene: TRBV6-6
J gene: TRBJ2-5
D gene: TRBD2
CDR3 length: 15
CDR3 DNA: TGTGCCAGCAGGGGAGAGCGGGGGGGGCTAGAGACCCAGTACTTC
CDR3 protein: CASRGERGGLETQYF

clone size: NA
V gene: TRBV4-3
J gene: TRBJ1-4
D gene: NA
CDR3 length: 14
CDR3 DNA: TGCGCCAGCAGCCAAGCAGGACAGAATGAAAAACTGTTTTTT
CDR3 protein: CASSQAGQNEKLFF

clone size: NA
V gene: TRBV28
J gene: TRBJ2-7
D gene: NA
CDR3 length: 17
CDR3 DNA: TGTGCCAGCAGTTTACCAACCAGGGGCCCCTTTACCTACGAGCAGTACTTC
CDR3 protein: CASSLPTRGPFTYEQYF

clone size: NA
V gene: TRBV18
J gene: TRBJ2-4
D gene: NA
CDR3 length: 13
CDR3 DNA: TGTGCCAGCTCCCTGGGCCTGGAAAACATTCAGTACTTC
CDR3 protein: CASSLGLENIQYF

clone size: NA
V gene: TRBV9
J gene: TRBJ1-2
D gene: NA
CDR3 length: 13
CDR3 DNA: TGTGCCAGCAGCGTAGGCAGGGCCCAGGGCTACACCTTC
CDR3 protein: CASSVGRAQGYTF

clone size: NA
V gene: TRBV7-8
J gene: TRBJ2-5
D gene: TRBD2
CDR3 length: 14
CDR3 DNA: TGTGCCAGCAGCTTAGAGATAGCGGGGGCCTCGAAGTACTTC
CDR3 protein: CASSLEIAGASKYF

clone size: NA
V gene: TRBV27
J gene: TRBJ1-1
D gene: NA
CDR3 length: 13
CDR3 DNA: TGTGCCAGCAGTTCCCCCCCTCTAACTGAAGCTTTCTTT
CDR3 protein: CASSSPPLTEAFF

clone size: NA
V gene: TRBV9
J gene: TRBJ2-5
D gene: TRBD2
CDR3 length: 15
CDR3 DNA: TGTGCCAGCAGCGCGCTAGCGGGAGATGGCGAGACCCAGTACTTC
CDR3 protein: CASSALAGDGETQYF

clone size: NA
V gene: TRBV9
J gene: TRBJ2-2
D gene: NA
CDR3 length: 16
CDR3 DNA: TGTGCCAGCAGAAAACAGGGGGGGACGAACACCGGGGAGCTGTTTTTT
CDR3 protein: CASRKQGGTNTGELFF

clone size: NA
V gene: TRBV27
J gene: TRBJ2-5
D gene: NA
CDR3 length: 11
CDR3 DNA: TGTGCCAGCAGGCAGGGAGAGACCCAGTACTTC
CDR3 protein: CASRQGETQYF

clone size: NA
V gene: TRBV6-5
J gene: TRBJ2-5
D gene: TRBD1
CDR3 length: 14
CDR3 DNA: TGTGCCAGCAGTCCCGGGACAGAACAAGAGACCCAGTACTTC
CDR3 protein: CASSPGTEQETQYF

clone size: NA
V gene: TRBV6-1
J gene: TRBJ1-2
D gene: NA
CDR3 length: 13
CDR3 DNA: TGTGCCAGCAGTGAAGTTGTATCGCTAGGCTACACCTTC
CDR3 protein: CASSEVVSLGYTF